This T cell receptor beta chain was captured by sequencing in a study of blood T cell repertoires in COVID-19. Study-level information: Samples taken during acute and convalescent COVID-19 were collected in the United States, Italy and Spain. In each case, the material was cDNA or gDNA derived from T cells, B-cell-depleted T cells, or PBMCs.

In the source study's methods: Reference gene primers were amplified, and this amplification served to estimate nucleated cell counts. Sequenced by immunoSEQ multiplex PCR; TCRdb stores in-frame clones only, minus some. The DNA was the basis for D and trimming; V, J and clone size are from that table. Found here are tens of thousands of clones, 86% of them singletons; the top ten hold roughly a quarter. Germline trimming cut 6 bases from V and 2 bases from J; bases unmatched to any gene: 4. This CDR3 has 14 amino acids. Germline V CDR1 and CDR2: LNHDA, SQIVND (reference sequence). Sequencing used peripheral blood. This receptor was obtained from a human donor with active COVID-19. The donor label of this sample is uncertain. The genes are TRBV19 and TRBJ2-7; 10 bases match TRBD1. The CDR3 nucleotides are TGTGCCAGTAGGAGGACAGGGGGTACCTACGAGCAGTACTTC. Residues: CASRRTGGTYEQYF.